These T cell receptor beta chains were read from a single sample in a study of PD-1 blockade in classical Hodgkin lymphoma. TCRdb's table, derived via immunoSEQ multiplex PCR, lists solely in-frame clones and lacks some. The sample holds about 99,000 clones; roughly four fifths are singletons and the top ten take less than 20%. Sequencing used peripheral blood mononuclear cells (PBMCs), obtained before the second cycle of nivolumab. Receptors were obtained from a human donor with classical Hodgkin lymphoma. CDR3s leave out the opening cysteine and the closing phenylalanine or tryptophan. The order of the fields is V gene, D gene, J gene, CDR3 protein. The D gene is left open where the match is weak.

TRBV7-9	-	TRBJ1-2	ASSLTGYYGYT
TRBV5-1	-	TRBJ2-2	ASSPGRVDTGELF
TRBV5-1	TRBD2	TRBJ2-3	ASSLAVLAATDTQY
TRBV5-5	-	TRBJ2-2	ASSVGVNPNTGELF
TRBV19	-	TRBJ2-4	ASSILPGTVAQNIQY
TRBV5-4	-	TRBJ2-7	ASRPGVGTARSYEQY
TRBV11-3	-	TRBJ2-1	ASSPGGPSSYNEQF
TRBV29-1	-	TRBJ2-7	SVASRQESEQY
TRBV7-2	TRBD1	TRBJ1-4	ASSLNGQGVDEKLF
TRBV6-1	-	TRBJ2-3	ASAGTFGTDTQY